One T cell receptor beta chain is described in this entry. Its antigen is still unknown. Reading the germline V gene gives CDR1 SGHTA and CDR2 FQGNSA. Reading from cysteine to phenylalanine, the CDR3 counts 17 amino acids. No DNA appears here. The sample belongs to a study of monozygotic twins with inflammatory bowel disease (dated by TCRdb to between 2019 and 2020). About the investigation overall: A total of some 30 monozygotic twin pairs were included in the full study, comprising nine German pairs (four IBD-concordant, five IBD-discordant) and 19 IBD-discordant Danish pairs. Within discordant pairs, disease-associated traits were sought mainly by comparing IBD patients with their genetically identical healthy co-twins. Each individual had, on average, about 151 000 unique TCRalpha sequences and 181 000 unique TCRbeta sequences available for analysis.

Beyond this particular receptor, the publication reports: No single strong signal or clonotype linked to IBD turned up in the results, so the idea that one exists was not supported. No difference in repertoire similarity was observed between concordant and discordant twins, possibly owing to limited statistical power. IBD patients had lower TCRbeta repertoire diversity, measured by the inverse Simpson index, than their healthy co-twins. The analysis was unable to tell different T cell subtypes apart. Fewer clonotypes were shared with other individuals by IBD patients than by healthy twins, most markedly in patients showing signs of disease activity. Because patients were on differing immunosuppressive treatments, the repertoires may have picked up extra background noise and inter-individual variability.

The protocol used for the library was 5' RACE. Preparation of each TCR library used approximately 4,000 ng of total RNA. cDNA was synthesized with SMARTScribe reverse transcriptase in eight separate reactions per sample. During cDNA synthesis, unique molecular identifiers containing a 6-nucleotide sample barcode were introduced by template switching. Amplification of TCRalpha and TCRbeta cDNA involved two nested PCRs of 16 and 9 cycles, and each PCR was followed by bead purification. Before amplification, cDNA was treated with uracil DNA-glycosylase and purified using the QIAquick PCR purification kit. The second PCR added Illumina TruSeq-compatible adapters along with sample-specific barcodes. TapeStation and Qubit were used to check library quality and concentration, and 4 to 6 ng of each library was pooled. Sequencing of the pooled libraries was done on an Illumina HiSeq2500 single-index Rapid Run using custom sequencing primers and 2 x 100 bp reads. The paper's processing steps were these. PCR and sequencing errors were corrected by UMI-based consensus assembly using MiGEC version 1.2.6. MiXCR version 2.1.1 was used for V(D)J alignment, clonotype assembly and CDR3 extraction. Gene usage, clonotype sharing and MAIT/NKT TCR abundance were normalised by analysing the top 1000, 10 000 and 20 000 clonotypes per sample. Diversity was computed as the inverse Simpson index with the vegan R package after downsampling to 27 000 UMIs. Paired Mann-Whitney U tests were applied to discordant twin pairs, and Benjamini-Hochberg correction was used for multiple testing. With the reads reprocessed by TCRdb, a single entry stands for each CDR3 protein sequence and no DNA is reported. The V and J calls, along with clone size, are taken from TCRdb and not from the paper's own processing. In this sample's table one finds about 160,000 distinct CDR3 sequences. Roughly 2.3% of the sample goes to the ten largest clones.

From each donor, an approximately 2.4 ml peripheral blood sample was collected into PAXgene tubes and kept at -80 degrees C. Without any T cell sorting, total RNA was extracted from whole blood using the PAXgene blood miRNA kit on an automated QIAcube. Peripheral blood from monozygotic twin pairs, either concordant or discordant for inflammatory bowel disease, underwent deep TCRalpha and TCRbeta repertoire profiling that used unique molecular barcoding. For every twin pair, smoking habits were documented, and each individual was categorised as a current, former or never smoker. This chain joins TRBV7-2 to TRBJ2-1; TCRdb's D gene call, TRBD1, goes unchecked for lack of DNA. Material for sequencing was blood. The receptor was derived from a human donor with ulcerative colitis or Crohn's disease, or a healthy co-twin of an affected twin (not recorded which). The encoded CDR3 is CASSLPKWTGTGNEQFF.